The 25 T cell receptor beta chains given below trace back to one sample, sequenced in a study of blood T cell repertoires in COVID-19. The protocol was immunoSEQ multiplex PCR, while the TCRdb copy is restricted to in-frame clones and leaves out a portion. The data hold 200,000 to 250,000 clones, with roughly nine tenths observed a single time. Sequencing was done on a sample of PBMCs or T cells enriched from blood (not recorded which). The source is a woman aged 18-30 years in a cohort exposed to, infected with or recovered from COVID-19 (not recorded which).

This clone occurred once. This rearrangement joins TRBV2 to TRBJ1-2, with D hard to call. Trimming pared 2 bases from V and 4 bases from J, leaving 5 bases between. Germline assignment: CDR1 SNHLY and CDR2 FYNNEI. This CDR3 is 12 amino acids long. The CDR3 DNA reads as TGTGCCAGCAGTGAACCGTCCTATGGCTACACCTTC. This translates into CASSEPSYGYTF.

The chain carries TRBV10-3 and TRBJ2-5, with 9 nucleotides matching TRBD2. The CDR3 contains 17 residues. The ends lost 10 bases at V and 5 bases at J; junction bases unmatched: 20. From germline, CDR1 is ENHRY and CDR2 SYGVKD. The CDR3 DNA is TGTGCCAGCTCGTGGGACGGCCCTAGCGGGAATGGGGAGACCCAGTACTTC. Translating it yields CASSWDGPSGNGETQYF.

This chain links TRBV28 with TRBJ1-1, with TRBD1 identical over 8 bases. Germline lookup yields CDR1 MDHEN and CDR2 SYDVKM. The V gene end was trimmed by 5 bases and the J gene end by 3 bases; junction bases not matched to a gene: 11. The CDR3 consists of 16 residues. Here the CDR3 reads CASSPRPGGRDTEAFF. CDR3 DNA: TGTGCCAGCAGTCCCCGCCCAGGGGGCAGGGACACTGAAGCTTTCTTT.

The chain couples TRBV7-3 to TRBJ2-3; 8 bases match TRBD2. CDR1 SGHTA and CDR2 FQGTGA come from the germline V gene. The CDR3 is 19 amino acids. The V and J ends lost 1 base and 0 bases, in that order; junction bases with no gene match: 12. In DNA, the CDR3 is TGTGCCAGCAGCTTAATTAGTCGGGGGGGCCTTACTAGCACAGATACGCAGTATTTT. This sequence encodes CASSLISRGGLTSTDTQYF.

The chain has TRBV2 and TRBJ2-7; D ambiguous. The CDR3 consists of 12 residues. Germline CDR1 and CDR2: SNHLY and FYNNEI. Trimming removed 6 bases at V and 6 bases at J, with 12 bases between. The CDR3 here is CASSQELGEQYF. DNA of the CDR3: TGTGCCAGCAGCCAAGAGCTAGGCGAGCAGTACTTC. Drawing the rest from reference TRBV2 and TRBJ2-7, the complete variable domain is EPEVTQTPSHQVTQMGQEVILRCVPISNHLYFYWYRQILGQKVEFLVSFYNNEISEKSEIFDDQFSVERPDGSNFTLKIRSTKLEDSAMYFCASSQELGEQYFGPGTRLTVT.

The chain's CDR3 is CASSRQGPYEQYF. As DNA, the CDR3 is TGTGCCAGTAGCAGACAGGGACCCTACGAGCAGTACTTC. The J gene is TRBJ2-7, the V gene TRBV19; 7 nucleotides agree with TRBD1. Germline-derived CDR1 and CDR2 are LNHDA and SQIVND (reference sequence). V lost 6 bases to trimming and J lost 2 bases; unmatched junction nucleotides: 4. This CDR3 has 13 amino acids.

The CDR3 spells CATSRGRLAGPEQYF. CDR3 sequence (DNA): TGTGCCACCAGCAGAGGTCGACTAGCGGGACCCGAGCAGTACTTC. The chain uses TRBV15 and TRBJ2-7, with TRBD2 matching over 11 bases. Trimming removed 1 base from V and 6 bases from J; junction bases left unmatched: 5. This CDR3 has 15 residues. The V gene's germline CDR1 is LNHNV and CDR2 YYDKDF (reference sequence).

About this clone: An end of the junction differs from the germline gene, which may be a read error. The genes are TRBV29-1 and TRBJ1-1; 9 bases map to TRBD1. The germline V gene encodes CDR1 SQVTM and CDR2 ANQGSEA. The CDR3 totals 12 residues. The CDR3 DNA reads TGCAGCGTCGAAGGAACAGGGGGCCCAGCTTTCTTT. Protein product: CSVEGTGGPAFF. Full variable domain (rest looked up from reference TRBV29-1 and TRBJ1-1): SAVISQKPSRDICQRGTSLTIQCQVDSQVTMMFWYRQQPGQSLTLIATANQGSEATYESGFVIDKFPISRPNLTFSTLTVSNMSPEDSSIYLCSVEGTGGPAFFGQGTRLTVV.

The chain uses TRBV6-5 and TRBJ2-2; 7 nucleotides agree with TRBD1. This CDR3 is built from 14 residues. CDR1 is MNHEY and CDR2 is SVGAGI in the germline V gene. J lost 0 bases, V lost 7 bases, and 2 bases had no gene match. The CDR3 loop is CASKGQANTGELFF. In DNA form, the CDR3 reads TGTGCCAGCAAAGGACAGGCGAACACCGGGGAGCTGTTTTTT.

Turning to this clone: The sample holds other DNA sequences that translate to the same CDR3. The V and J genes are TRBV6-4 and TRBJ2-7; 12 nucleotides line up with TRBD1. CDR3 size: 16 residues. Germline CDR1 MRHNA, CDR2 SNTAGT. The V segment lost 4 bases and the J segment 2 bases; nucleotides outside the gene matches: 6. CDR3 residues: CASSGGRDRGPYEQYF. CDR3 nucleotide sequence: TGTGCCAGCAGTGGGGGGCGGGACAGGGGGCCCTACGAGCAGTACTTC.

The gene calls are TRBV28 and TRBJ1-3; D perhaps matches TRBD1 (6 bases). CDR3 length: 13 residues. In germline, CDR1 is MDHEN, CDR2 SYDVKM. V gave up 4 bases and J gave up 4 bases, with 8 bases separating them. CDR3 bases: TGTGCCAGCAGTTACAGGGTCGGAAACACCATATATTTT. Translating it yields CASSYRVGNTIYF.

The chain couples TRBV3-1 (or the pseudogene TRBV3-2) to TRBJ1-2, with TRBD1 matching over 8 bases. Germline V gene lookup returns CDR1 LGHDT and CDR2 YNNKEL (reference sequence). There are 16 residues in the CDR3. J was trimmed by 3 bases and V by 0 bases; bases with no gene match: 6. This CDR3 reads CASSQDWGQAYYGYTF. The CDR3 DNA sequence: TGTGCCAGCAGCCAAGATTGGGGACAGGCATACTATGGCTACACCTTC.

The rearrangement links TRBV6-5 to TRBJ1-3; tentative D call: TRBD1 (5 bases). Germline V lookup: CDR1 MNHEY, CDR2 SVGAGI. This CDR3 is built from 15 residues. V lost 5 bases and J 0 bases, leaving 11 bases between the germline ends. This CDR3 is CASSNFDSSGNTIYF. CDR3 in DNA: TGTGCCAGCAGTAACTTCGACAGCTCTGGAAACACCATATATTTT.

V and J are TRBV29-1 and TRBJ2-7, with 9 bases lining up with TRBD1. The CDR3 totals 11 residues. CDR1 SQVTM and CDR2 ANQGSEA come from the germline V gene. Germline trimming cut 4 bases from V and 11 bases from J; bases unmatched to any gene: 6. CDR3: CSVGGQGREYF. In DNA, the CDR3 is TGCAGCGTTGGAGGACAGGGGCGGGAGTACTTC.

This clone was counted a single time. The V call is TRBV25-1, the J call TRBJ2-7; 7 nucleotides match TRBD2. Germline CDR1 reads MGHDK; CDR2 reads SYGVNS. The CDR3 consists of 15 residues. The V segment lost 1 base and the J segment 4 bases; nucleotides outside the gene matches: 7. DNA of the CDR3: TGTGCCAGCAGTGAATTGACGAGCGGGACGTACGAGCAGTACTTC. This sequence encodes CASSELTSGTYEQYF.

V is TRBV9 and J is TRBJ2-7; weak D call: TRBD2 (6 bases). There are 15 residues in the CDR3. Trimming removed 2 bases at V and 6 bases at J, with 18 bases between. The germline V gene encodes CDR1 SGDLS and CDR2 YYNGEE. Here the CDR3 reads CASSVQGLPGTEQYF. The CDR3 nucleotides read TGTGCCAGCAGCGTTCAGGGACTCCCGGGGACCGAGCAGTACTTC.

This chain links TRBV10-3 with TRBJ1-1; D not resolved. The V end lost 8 bases, the J end lost 1 base, and 8 bases lay between the germline ends. The V gene's germline CDR1 is ENHRY and CDR2 SYGVKD. The CDR3 consists of 12 residues. The DNA of the CDR3 is TGTGCCATCGGCCGGGAGAACACTGAAGCTTTCTTT. This encodes CAIGRENTEAFF.

V gene TRBV5-4 combines with J gene TRBJ1-6; D gene unclear. V lost 1 base, J lost 10 bases, and 9 bases lay in between. Germline-derived CDR1 and CDR2 are SGHNT and YYREEE (reference sequence). This CDR3 region has 13 residues. CDR3 loop: CASSLQRESPLHF. The DNA of the CDR3 is TGTGCCAGCAGCTTGCAAAGGGAGTCACCCCTCCACTTT.

CDR3 region: CASSPLGQGLENTIYF. The CDR3 DNA is TGTGCCAGCAGTCCACTAGGACAGGGATTGGAAAACACCATATATTTT. The chain combines TRBV27 with TRBJ1-3; 8 bases map to TRBD1. This CDR3 comprises 16 residues. Germline values: CDR1 MNHEY, CDR2 SMNVEV (reference sequence). V trimming: 5 bases; J trimming: 6 bases; junction bases outside the gene matches: 12.

The chain employs TRBV7-9 and TRBJ2-1; TRBD2 matches 14 bases. The CDR3 is made up of 19 amino acids. V lost 1 base, J lost 1 base, and 6 bases stayed unmatched. From germline, CDR1 is SEHNR and CDR2 FQNEAQ (reference sequence). CDR3 in amino acids: CASSLEGLAGVRSYNEQFF. CDR3 nucleotides: TGTGCCAGCAGCTTAGAGGGACTAGCGGGAGTAAGGTCCTACAATGAGCAGTTCTTC.

The chain couples TRBV18 to TRBJ1-3; TRBD1 matches at 8 bases. V was clipped by 3 bases and J by 7 bases; unmatched bases: 2. CDR3 length: 13 amino acids. CDR1 and CDR2 from the germline V gene are KGHSH and LQKENI. This CDR3 is CASSPDRDNTIYF. DNA of the CDR3: TGTGCCAGCTCACCGGACAGGGATAACACCATATATTTT.

The chain couples TRBV6-1 to TRBJ2-7; tentatively, D is TRBD1 (5 bases). The CDR3 runs 16 residues. Between the trimmed V and J ends, which lost 3 bases and 6 bases, there was a span of 21 bases. Per germline, CDR1 MNHNS and CDR2 SASEGT. CDR3 nucleotide sequence: TGTGCCAGCAGTGATCTGAGACAGTTGCCTAGGGGCGAGCAGTACTTC. It specifies CASSDLRQLPRGEQYF.

V is TRBV29-1 and J is TRBJ1-1, with D tentatively TRBD1 (5 bases). Trimming cost V 7 bases and J 5 bases, with 11 bases left between them. From germline, CDR1 is SQVTM and CDR2 ANQGSEA. This CDR3 contains 11 residues. CDR3 nucleotides: TGCAGCGCCGCGGGGGGGACTGAAGCTTTCTTT. Translating gives CSAAGGTEAFF.

V gene TRBV10-3 combines with J gene TRBJ1-2; possible D gene TRBD1, 5 bases. Trimming shortened V by 0 bases and J by 8 bases, and 10 bases separated the two germline ends. CDR1 and CDR2 (germline): ENHRY, SYGVKD. The CDR3 is 13 residues long. CDR3 DNA sequence: TGTGCCATCAGTGAGTCGACGGGGGGAGGCTACACCTTC. Amino acids: CAISESTGGGYTF.

The CDR3 reads CASSPRGLAGRDTQYF. DNA of the CDR3: TGTGCCAGCAGCCCTAGAGGACTAGCGGGCAGAGATACGCAGTATTTT. The genes are TRBV7-2 and TRBJ2-3; 11 nucleotides agree with TRBD2. Trimming removed 5 bases from V and 5 bases from J; junction bases left unmatched: 9. In germline, CDR1 is SGHTA, CDR2 FQGNSA. The CDR3 sequence is 16 residues long.